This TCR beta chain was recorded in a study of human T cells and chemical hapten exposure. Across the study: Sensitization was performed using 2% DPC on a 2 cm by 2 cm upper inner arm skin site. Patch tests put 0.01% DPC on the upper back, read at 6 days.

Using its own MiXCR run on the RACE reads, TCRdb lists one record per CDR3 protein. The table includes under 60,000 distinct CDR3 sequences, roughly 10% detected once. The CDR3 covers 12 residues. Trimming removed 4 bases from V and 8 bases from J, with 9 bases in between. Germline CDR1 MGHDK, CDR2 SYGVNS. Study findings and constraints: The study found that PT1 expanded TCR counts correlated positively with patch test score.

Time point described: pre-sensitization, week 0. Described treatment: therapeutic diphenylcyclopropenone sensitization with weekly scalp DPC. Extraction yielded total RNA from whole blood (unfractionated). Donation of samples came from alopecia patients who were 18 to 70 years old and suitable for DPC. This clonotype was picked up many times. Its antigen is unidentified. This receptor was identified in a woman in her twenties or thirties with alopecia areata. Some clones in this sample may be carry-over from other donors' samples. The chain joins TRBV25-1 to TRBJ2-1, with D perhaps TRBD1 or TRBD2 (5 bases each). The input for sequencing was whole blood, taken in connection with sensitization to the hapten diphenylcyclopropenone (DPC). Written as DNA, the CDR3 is TGTGCCAGCAGTGTTGGGACGCATGAGCAGTTCTTC. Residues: CASSVGTHEQFF.